Sequencing of this TCR beta chain was carried out in a study of CD8 T cells in ankylosing spondylitis. This clonotype was counted ten times or more. The V end lost 1 base, the J end lost 0 bases, and 18 bases lay between the germline ends. This CDR3 comprises 17 residues. The germline CDR1 and CDR2 sequences are DFQATT and SNEGSKA (reference sequence). TCRdb processed the 5' RACE reads anew with MiXCR; each CDR3 protein has one entry. The profile covers 85,000 to 90,000 distinct CDR3 sequences, with 25% to 35% appearing a single time and approximately 59% taken by the ten largest. The receptor was isolated from a male donor with ankylosing spondylitis or in good health (not recorded which). Sequencing input: blood, either unsorted or a sorted T cell fraction (not recorded which). The rearrangement links TRBV20-1 to TRBJ1-1, with a possible D match to TRBD1 (6 bases). The CDR3 region is CSARVGGVGLMNTEAFF. CDR3 DNA sequence: TGCAGTGCTAGAGTTGGGGGCGTGGGTCTTATGAACACTGAAGCTTTCTTT.